The 32 T cell receptor beta chains reported below all come from one sample, sequenced in a study of STAT5B mutations in CD4+ large granular lymphocyte leukemia. Data came from immunoSEQ multiplex PCR; TCRdb stores just in-frame clones and leaves some out. The sample has fewer than 35,000 clones, approximately 88% seen once. Sequencing input: CD4+ T cells from blood buffy coats. These receptors were obtained from a human donor in good health.

The rearrangement links TRBV7-9 to TRBJ1-2; D unclear. Germline V gene lookup returns CDR1 SEHNR and CDR2 FQNEAQ (reference sequence). Trimming pared 5 bases from V and 4 bases from J, leaving 14 bases between. This CDR3 is 14 amino acids long. CDR3 residues: CASSRRALGYGYTF. The CDR3 region has the DNA TGTGCCAGCAGCCGTCGGGCCCTTGGCTATGGCTACACCTTC.

The V and J genes are TRBV5-4 and TRBJ2-1; 11 bases are shared with TRBD2. The germline CDR1 and CDR2 sequences are SGHNT and YYREEE (reference sequence). The CDR3 is made up of 14 amino acids. With 3 bases clipped from V and 12 bases from J, the junction kept 8 bases outside the gene matches. CDR3: CASSSQAGTSGQFF. CDR3 DNA sequence: TGTGCCAGCAGCTCCCAGGCCGGGACTAGCGGGCAGTTCTTC.

This chain connects TRBV6-6 to TRBJ1-1; tentatively, D is TRBD1 (6 bases). The CDR3 sequence is 12 residues long. V lost 5 bases and J 8 bases, leaving 12 bases between the germline ends. Germline assignment: CDR1 MNHNY and CDR2 SVGAGI (reference sequence). The CDR3, as DNA: TGTGCCAGCAGTACAGGGTCCTCCGAAGCTTTCTTT. This translates into CASSTGSSEAFF.

V and J are TRBV11-2 and TRBJ1-3, with a tentative D call TRBD1 (5 bases). The germline V and J ends were trimmed by 5 bases and 6 bases, with 11 bases remaining between them. Germline values: CDR1 SGHAT, CDR2 FQNNGV. This CDR3 spans 13 amino acids. The chain's CDR3 is CASSEGPENTIYF. Written as DNA, the CDR3 is TGTGCCAGCAGCGAGGGACCTGAAAACACCATATATTTT.

The chain has TRBV7-2 and TRBJ2-5; D remains ambiguous. CDR3 length: 14 residues. Trimming shortened V by 7 bases and J by 1 base, and 13 bases separated the two germline ends. Germline V gene sequence: CDR1 SGHTA, CDR2 FQGNSA. CDR3 sequence: CASKLVAGQETQYF. The CDR3 nucleotides read TGTGCCAGCAAATTGGTGGCAGGCCAAGAGACCCAGTACTTC.

The chain links TRBV9 to TRBJ2-7, with a weak D call TRBD2 (6 bases). The V gene's germline CDR1 is SGDLS and CDR2 YYNGEE. The CDR3 totals 14 residues. The V end lost 4 bases, the J end lost 2 bases, and 13 bases lay between the germline ends. CDR3 sequence reads: CASSPRDSTYEQYF. In DNA form, the CDR3 reads TGTGCCAGCAGCCCCCGGGACTCTACCTACGAGCAGTACTTC.

J is TRBJ1-1 and V is TRBV19; no definite D call. Trimming took off 3 bases at V and 1 base at J, with 6 bases between the two ends. CDR1 and CDR2 from the germline V gene are LNHDA and SQIVND (reference sequence). The CDR3 totals 13 residues. This CDR3 is CASSIEQNTEAFF. As DNA, the CDR3 is TGTGCCAGTAGTATTGAACAGAACACTGAAGCTTTCTTT.

This chain connects TRBV23-1 to TRBJ2-4, with D hard to call. TRBV23-1 is an ORF; its function is uncertain. The V and J ends lost 7 bases and 2 bases respectively, with 9 bases between them. This CDR3 has 13 amino acids. The CDR3 loop is CASTLGPKNIQYF. The CDR3 DNA sequence: TGCGCCAGCACCTTAGGACCCAAAAACATTCAGTACTTC.

V and J are TRBV10-1 and TRBJ2-7; D possibly corresponds to TRBD2 (6 bases). CDR1 and CDR2 (germline): WNHNN, SYGVQD (reference sequence). V gave up 1 base and J gave up 2 bases, with 15 bases separating them. This CDR3 contains 16 residues. CDR3 region: CASSEWGLPNTYEQYF. CDR3 coding DNA: TGCGCCAGCAGTGAGTGGGGACTGCCGAACACCTACGAGCAGTACTTC.

The chain combines TRBV7-2 with TRBJ1-2; D unclear. CDR3 length: 12 amino acids. Germline CDR1 and CDR2: SGHTA and FQGNSA. The V gene lost 5 bases and the J gene lost 5 bases, with 9 bases spanning the gap. The CDR3 coding sequence is TGTGCCAGCAGCCCAAGCCGGTATGGCTACACCTTC. Protein: CASSPSRYGYTF.

The CDR3 spells CASRFGTGNQPQHF. The CDR3 DNA reads as TGTGCCAGCCGCTTCGGGACAGGGAATCAGCCCCAGCATTTT. V gene TRBV27 combines with J gene TRBJ1-5, with TRBD1 matching over 9 bases. Germline V gene sequence: CDR1 MNHEY, CDR2 SMNVEV (reference sequence). The V and J ends lost 8 bases and 4 bases, in that order; junction bases with no gene match: 6. The CDR3 runs to 14 residues.

The V gene is TRBV2, the J gene TRBJ1-2; TRBD1 matches at 9 bases. From germline, CDR1 is SNHLY and CDR2 FYNNEI. The CDR3 extends over 12 amino acids. After removal of 7 bases from V and 7 bases from J, the junction contained 4 bases not matched to a gene. The DNA for the CDR3 is TGTGCCAGCAACAGGGGGCAGGGTGGCTACACCTTC. Translating it yields CASNRGQGGYTF.

The rearrangement uses TRBV4-1 and TRBJ1-3; D remains ambiguous. The V gene's germline CDR1 is MGHRA and CDR2 YSYEKL. CDR3 size: 16 residues. Between the trimmed V and J ends, which lost 4 bases and 1 base, there was a span of 14 bases. The CDR3 spells CASSLVDRGSGNTIYF. The CDR3, as DNA: TGCGCCAGCAGCCTAGTTGATCGGGGATCTGGAAACACCATATATTTT.

This sequence joins TRBV20-1 and TRBJ2-1; D is undetermined. The CDR3 has 11 residues. V lost 7 bases and J lost 4, with 8 bases in between. The germline V gene has CDR1 DFQATT and CDR2 SNEGSKA (reference sequence). Here the CDR3 reads CSVKGYNEQFF. The CDR3 DNA follows: TGCAGTGTAAAGGGATACAATGAGCAGTTCTTC.

The rearrangement joins TRBV7-9 to TRBJ1-1; D not certain. Germline CDR1 SEHNR, CDR2 FQNEAQ (reference sequence). V was trimmed by 10 bases and J by 0 bases, leaving 12 bases between them. This CDR3 spans 13 amino acids. CDR3 in DNA: TGTGCCATTTCGGAGCAAATGAACACTGAAGCTTTCTTT. Encoded protein: CAISEQMNTEAFF.

Concerning this clone: The junction and the germline gene differ at one end; a read error may be behind it. V and J are TRBV6-1 and TRBJ1-2, with 9 bases aligning to TRBD1. The CDR3 spans 16 residues. Germline assignment: CDR1 MNHNS and CDR2 SASEGT. CDR3 sequence (DNA): TGTGCCATCAGTGAGTCTTTGGGACAGGGTGACTATGGCTACACCTTC. Protein: CAISESLGQGDYGYTF.

J is TRBJ2-1 and V is TRBV7-2; 9 bases are shared with TRBD2. Per germline, CDR1 SGHTA and CDR2 FQGNSA. V dropped 2 bases and J dropped 4; count of bases not matched to a gene: 9. The CDR3 runs 17 residues. CDR3 DNA: TGTGCCAGCAGCTTAATTCTCCTAGCGGGACCGTACAATGAGCAGTTCTTC. It translates to CASSLILLAGPYNEQFF.

The chain has TRBV7-8 and TRBJ2-1, with 8 nucleotides matching TRBD2. V dropped 5 bases and J dropped 9; count of bases not matched to a gene: 6. The germline V gene encodes CDR1 SGHVS and CDR2 FQNEAQ. This CDR3 region has 13 residues. CDR3 protein: CASSPTSVSEQFF. CDR3 sequence (DNA): TGTGCCAGCAGCCCGACTAGCGTTTCTGAGCAGTTCTTC.

This chain links TRBV27 with TRBJ2-3; D remains unclear. The CDR3 covers 13 residues. V gave up 6 bases and J gave up 5 bases, with 12 bases separating them. Germline V lookup: CDR1 MNHEY, CDR2 SMNVEV (reference sequence). The CDR3 is CASSLPNRDTQYF. The CDR3 DNA sequence: TGTGCCAGCAGCCTTCCAAACAGAGATACGCAGTATTTT.

This clone was counted between two and nine times. V is TRBV9 and J is TRBJ2-7; TRBD2 matches 9 bases. V lost 0 bases to trimming and J lost 2 bases; unmatched junction nucleotides: 9. The CDR3 has 17 residues. Per germline, CDR1 SGDLS and CDR2 YYNGEE. The CDR3 spells CASSVALTSGSPYEQYF. CDR3 bases: TGTGCCAGCAGCGTAGCCCTAACTAGCGGGTCGCCCTACGAGCAGTACTTC.

The chain has TRBV19 and TRBJ2-2; 8 bases are a match to TRBD1. CDR1 is LNHDA, CDR2 SQIVND, per germline (reference sequence). Germline trimming cut 6 bases from V and 6 bases from J; bases unmatched to any gene: 12. This CDR3 region has 16 residues. The CDR3 protein is CASSWTGSGTAGELFF. CDR3 coding DNA: TGTGCCAGTAGCTGGACAGGGTCCGGTACCGCCGGGGAGCTGTTTTTT.

The rearrangement links TRBV10-3 to TRBJ1-3; D is ambiguous. The CDR3 runs to 13 residues. Deletions cut 1 base from V and 3 bases from J, with 4 bases between. CDR1 and CDR2 (germline): ENHRY, SYGVKD. The CDR3 region is CAISEYSGNTIYF. CDR3 bases: TGTGCCATCAGTGAGTACAGTGGAAACACCATATATTTT.

This rearrangement joins TRBV5-1 to TRBJ2-2, with TRBD1 matching over 9 bases. The CDR3 is 16 amino acids. The trim removed 4 bases at V and 1 base at J, leaving 5 bases unmatched. Germline CDR1 and CDR2: SGHRS and YFSETQ. Written as DNA, the CDR3 is TGCGCCAGCAGCCCAGGGACAGGGCTGAACACCGGGGAGCTGTTTTTT. Encoded protein: CASSPGTGLNTGELFF.

The chain joins TRBV6-1 to TRBJ2-5; TRBD1 agrees at 9 bases. The CDR3 contains 16 residues. J gave up 5 bases and V 2 bases, and 9 bases lay outside the gene matches. Germline V lookup: CDR1 MNHNS, CDR2 SASEGT. CDR3 bases: TGTGCCAGCAGTGAACGGGGACAGGGAGGGTGGGAGACCCAGTACTTC. It codes for CASSERGQGGWETQYF.

This clone occurred once. This rearrangement joins TRBV18 to TRBJ1-3; no firm D call. Trimming cost V 3 bases and J 0 bases, with 15 bases left between them. Germline values: CDR1 KGHSH, CDR2 LQKENI. This CDR3 spans 17 amino acids. DNA of the CDR3: TGTGCCAGCTCACCGAGTGCAGGAGAGGTCTCTGGAAACACCATATATTTT. Residues: CASSPSAGEVSGNTIYF.

The chain carries TRBV4-1 and TRBJ2-7; D is undetermined. V lost 1 base and J lost 0, with 13 bases in between. CDR1 MGHRA and CDR2 YSYEKL come from the germline V gene. The CDR3 covers 16 residues. The CDR3 DNA sequence: TGCGCCAGCAGCCAAGCGGGTGGTCGCGTCTCCTACGAGCAGTACTTC. It codes for CASSQAGGRVSYEQYF.

V gene TRBV5-1 combines with J gene TRBJ2-2; perhaps TRBD2 as D (6 bases). This CDR3 region has 15 residues. The germline V and J ends were trimmed by 4 bases and 2 bases, with 12 bases remaining between them. Germline CDR1 reads SGHRS; CDR2 reads YFSETQ. In DNA form, the CDR3 reads TGCGCCAGCAGCCGGGACTGGGATAACACCGGGGAGCTGTTTTTT. Amino acids: CASSRDWDNTGELFF. Supplemented by reference TRBV5-1 and TRBJ2-2, the full variable domain reads KAGVTQTPRYLIKTRGQQVTLSCSPISGHRSVSWYQQTPGQGLQFLFEYFSETQRNKGNFPGRFSGRQFSNSRSEMNVSTLELGDSALYLCASSRDWDNTGELFFGEGSRLTVL.

The chain combines TRBV5-1 with TRBJ1-2; D gene ambiguous. This CDR3 has 12 residues. V was clipped by 4 bases and J by 3 bases, with 7 bases between them. The germline V gene encodes CDR1 SGHRS and CDR2 YFSETQ. CDR3 sequence reads: CASSTDYYGYTF. In DNA form, the CDR3 reads TGCGCCAGCAGCACAGACTACTATGGCTACACCTTC.

The chain is built from TRBV6-6 and TRBJ1-2; D is possibly TRBD1 (5 bases). Germline loops: CDR1 MNHNY, CDR2 SVGAGI (reference sequence). V lost 6 bases to trimming and J lost 3 bases, with 8 bases between them. The length of the CDR3 is 12 residues. In nucleotides, the CDR3 is TGTGCCAGCAGATGGGGGGACTATGGCTACACCTTC. Translated, it gives CASRWGDYGYTF.

The chain employs TRBV7-2 and TRBJ1-5; 11 nucleotides line up with TRBD1. The V segment lost 5 bases and the J segment 11 bases; nucleotides outside the gene matches: 11. This CDR3 contains 15 residues. The germline V gene encodes CDR1 SGHTA and CDR2 FQGNSA. CDR3 residues: CASSEGQGELSSQHF. In nucleotides, the CDR3 is TGTGCCAGCAGCGAGGGACAGGGGGAACTTTCGTCCCAGCATTTT.

This clone was seen more than once but under ten times. The CDR3 is CAWSSQGTGEQYF. The CDR3 coding sequence is TGTGCCTGGAGTAGCCAGGGGACGGGGGAGCAGTACTTC. This chain connects TRBV30 to TRBJ2-7; possibly TRBD1 for D (6 bases). Trimming removed 2 bases from V and 7 bases from J, with 15 bases in between. CDR1 is GTSNPN and CDR2 is SVGIG in the germline V gene (reference sequence). The CDR3 is made up of 13 amino acids.

The genes are TRBV6-6 and TRBJ1-4; 9 positions agree with TRBD1. CDR3 length: 14 residues. Germline V gene data show CDR1 as MNHNY and CDR2 as SVGAGI (reference sequence). Unmatched junction bases numbered 1, after V lost 3 bases and J lost 5 bases. CDR3 sequence reads: CASSYGTGNEKLFF. DNA of the CDR3: TGTGCCAGCAGTTATGGGACAGGGAATGAAAAACTGTTTTTT.